This T cell receptor (beta chain) appears in the sequencing data of a study of cytomegalovirus exposure and HLA in healthy donors. Study-wide results and caveats: In an earlier analysis, in several hundred donors, most V segments appeared productive either ~87% or ~30% of the time. Presence/absence results assume similar sequencing depth per donor, which may not hold.

To note about this clone: Its antigen is currently unknown.

Both 60 Vbeta primers and 13 Jbeta primers went into the PCR. TCRdb's copy holds only in-frame clones and misses some; the assay was immunoSEQ multiplex PCR. This repertoire shows 250,000 to 350,000 clones, 70% to 90% found once; its top ten account for almost 4%. Sequencing input: PBMCs. The sequence came from a man in his forties or fifties in good health and CMV-seropositive.

The CDR3 DNA reads as TGTGCCAGCAGTGAAGGGGCAGGGGCACCCTATGGCTACACCTTC. Translating it yields CASSEGAGAPYGYTF. V and J are TRBV2 and TRBJ1-2; TRBD1 might be the D (6 bases). Germline assignment: CDR1 SNHLY and CDR2 FYNNEI. The CDR3 extends over 15 amino acids. Trimming shortened V by 1 base and J by 4 bases, and 13 bases separated the two germline ends.